This TCR beta chain stems from a study of T cell responses to AZD1222 COVID-19 vaccine. Repertoires were generated with immunoSEQ multiplex PCR, while TCRdb's copy carries only in-frame clones and drops some. Of around 110,000 clones listed, more than 80% are singletons. The CDR3 is 14 amino acids. The sample here was peripheral blood, taken on day 0 of AZD1222 vaccination. The TCR sequence derives from an adult in good health. This chain joins TRBV12-1 and TRBJ2-2; the table's D call, TRBD2, has no DNA check behind it. TRBV12-1 is marked as a pseudogene. The CDR3 region has the DNA TGTGCCAGCACCCGTGGTAGCGGCACCGGGGAGCTGTTTTTT. Protein sequence: CASTRGSGTGELFF.